The 13 T cell receptor beta chains presented below share a single source sample, sequenced in a study of T cells in Graves' hyperthyroidism and ophthalmopathy (dated by TCRdb to about 2019). Library generation was performed with multiplex PCR. Instrument used: Illumina HiSeq 2000. TCR beta CDR3 regions were amplified from RNA transcripts. The TCR CDR3 was subjected to a first round of RT-PCR using the HTBI primer set and the Qiagen OneStep RT-PCR kit. The public sequencing data were trimmed at Q25 with fastp and processed into clonotypes with MiXCR by TCRdb, which kept only in-frame beta chains. Each entry is one CDR3 protein sequence, shown with its most common DNA and genes. The sample includes fewer than 700,000 distinct CDR3 sequences, with 15% to 20% observed a single time. 3% to 4% of the sample rests with the top ten. The sequenced material came from blood. These receptors were collected from a woman aged 25 to 45 with Graves' hyperthyroidism.

The chain has TRBV5-8 and TRBJ1-1; 7 bases map to TRBD1. Per the germline V gene, CDR1 is SGHTS and CDR2 is YDEGEE. This CDR3 spans 15 amino acids. The V gene end was trimmed by 4 bases and the J gene end by 4 bases; junction bases not matched to a gene: 10. The CDR3 reads CASSRPKTGSTEAFF. Here the CDR3 DNA reads TGTGCCAGCAGCAGGCCCAAGACAGGGAGCACTGAAGCTTTCTTT.

This CDR3 reads CASSPPGTSGTYEQYF. In DNA form, the CDR3 reads TGTGCCAGCAGCCCGCCCGGGACTAGCGGAACCTACGAGCAGTACTTC. The chain recombines TRBV12-3 or TRBV12-4 with TRBJ2-7; 11 bases map to TRBD2. J lost 2 bases, V lost 6 bases, and 9 bases had no gene match. The CDR3 runs 16 residues.

A single count supports this clonotype. One end of the junction does not line up with germline, which may come from a read error. The chain combines TRBV11-3 with TRBJ2-7; D remains ambiguous. Germline lookup yields CDR1 SGHNT and CDR2 YENEEA. CDR3 length: 15 amino acids. The CDR3 here is CASSQPLGSFYEQYF. As DNA, the CDR3 is TGCGCCAGCAGCCAGCCCCTAGGGTCATTTTACGAGCAGTACTTC.

Many counts were recorded for this clonotype. The chain links TRBV7-9 to TRBJ2-7; D perhaps matches TRBD1 (6 bases). Germline CDR1 SEHNR, CDR2 FQNEAQ (reference sequence). With 2 bases removed from V and 0 bases from J, the gap between germline ends came to 20 bases. This CDR3 region has 18 residues. The CDR3 here is CASSLSLLRDTASYEQYF. CDR3 nucleotide sequence: TGTGCCAGCAGCTTAAGCTTACTCCGGGACACAGCCTCCTACGAGCAGTACTTC.

V usage is TRBV7-8 and J usage is TRBJ2-1; 16 bases are shared with TRBD2. This CDR3 has 22 residues. The V gene end was trimmed by 1 base and the J gene end by 7 bases; junction bases not matched to a gene: 19. CDR1 and CDR2 (germline): SGHVS, FQNEAQ. CDR3 protein: CASSLGRQPTGLAGGPRNEQFF. As DNA, the CDR3 is TGTGCCAGCAGCTTAGGCCGACAACCTACGGGACTAGCGGGAGGGCCGCGGAATGAGCAGTTCTTC. Full variable domain (missing parts from reference TRBV7-8 and TRBJ2-1): GAGVSQSPRYKVAKRGQDVALRCDPISGHVSLFWYQQALGQGPEFLTYFQNEAQLDKSGLPSDRFFAERPEGSVSTLKIQRTQQEDSAVYLCASSLGRQPTGLAGGPRNEQFFGPGTRLTVL.

This clonotype was picked up a small number of times. V gene TRBV5-1 combines with J gene TRBJ2-1, with D possibly being TRBD2 (6 bases). The CDR3 spans 14 residues. CDR1 and CDR2 from the germline V gene are SGHRS and YFSETQ. Trimming took off 2 bases at V and 9 bases at J, with 15 bases between the two ends. In DNA form, the CDR3 reads TGCGCCAGCAGCTTATATACGGGAGATACTGAGCAGTTCTTC. This encodes CASSLYTGDTEQFF.

This clonotype was counted between two and nine times. The chain recombines TRBV4-2 with TRBJ1-5; D not certain. The CDR3 contains 15 residues. V lost 0 bases and J lost 1, with 7 bases in between. Germline V lookup: CDR1 LGHNA, CDR2 YNFKEQ. The CDR3 DNA reads as TGTGCCAGCAGCCAAGACGGCTTAAGCAATCAGCCCCAGCATTTT. Translation gives CASSQDGLSNQPQHF.

This clonotype was seen ten or more times. This rearrangement joins TRBV28 to TRBJ2-7; the D gene could be TRBD1 or TRBD2 (7 bases each). CDR1 and CDR2 (germline): MDHEN, SYDVKM. Trimming took 9 bases from V and 2 from J, leaving 26 bases between them. This CDR3 comprises 17 residues. CDR3 loop: CASSPGGGPGVTYEQYF. CDR3 in DNA: TGTGCCAGTAGTCCAGGGGGGGGACCGGGGGTGACCTACGAGCAGTACTTC.

There are a few counts of this clonotype. The rearrangement links TRBV30 to TRBJ2-7, with 9 positions matching TRBD1. The J segment lost 3 bases and the V segment lost 4 bases, leaving 7 bases of the junction unmatched. The germline V gene has CDR1 GTSNPN and CDR2 SVGIG (reference sequence). The CDR3 consists of 14 residues. The chain's CDR3 is CAWIHPGQGYEQYF. The CDR3 DNA reads TGTGCCTGGATTCACCCGGGACAGGGCTACGAGCAGTACTTC.

The sample holds many counts of this clonotype. The V gene is TRBV12-3 or TRBV12-4, the J gene TRBJ2-1; 7 nucleotides agree with TRBD1. The CDR3 is 15 residues long. J gave up 3 bases and V 5 bases, and 7 bases lay outside the gene matches. The DNA for the CDR3 is TGTGCCAGCAGTCTCCCCGGGACAGACTACAATGAGCAGTTCTTC. It codes for CASSLPGTDYNEQFF.

This chain joins TRBV6-1 and TRBJ2-5, with D perhaps matching TRBD2 (5 bases). V was shortened by 0 bases and J by 1 base, with 15 bases between the two germline ends. Looked up from germline, CDR1 is MNHNS and CDR2 is SASEGT. The CDR3 is 17 amino acids. The CDR3 spells CASSEAPTGSFQETQYF. The CDR3 DNA follows: TGTGCCAGCAGTGAAGCCCCTACGGGGAGCTTCCAAGAGACCCAGTACTTC.

J is TRBJ2-1 and V is TRBV7-2, with 7 bases aligning to TRBD2. From germline, CDR1 is SGHTA and CDR2 FQGNSA. Unmatched junction bases numbered 8, after V lost 4 bases and J lost 2 bases. The CDR3 consists of 16 residues. CDR3 residues: CASSSQLAPTYNEQFF. The CDR3 DNA follows: TGTGCCAGCAGCTCTCAACTAGCGCCGACCTACAATGAGCAGTTCTTC.

In this sample, this clonotype turned up many times. The chain links TRBV12-3 or TRBV12-4 to TRBJ2-7, with TRBD1 matching 8 bases. With V trimmed by 3 bases and J by 6 bases, 4 bases remained unmatched. This CDR3 is 13 amino acids long. CDR3 loop: CASSFSGGGEQYF. CDR3 nucleotides: TGTGCCAGCAGTTTTTCAGGGGGCGGCGAGCAGTACTTC.